This passage covers 8 T cell receptor beta chains from one sample sequenced in a study of cytomegalovirus exposure and HLA in healthy donors. The PCR made use of 60 Vbeta and 13 Jbeta primers. TCRdb's copy holds only in-frame clones and misses some; the assay was immunoSEQ multiplex PCR. Of 140,000 to 150,000 clones in the sample, around 10% were seen once. Material for sequencing was PBMCs. The receptors were sampled from a male donor in good health and CMV-seronegative.

The table lists this clone with a few counts. The rearrangement links TRBV18 to TRBJ1-2; possibly TRBD1 for D (5 bases). Germline assignment: CDR1 KGHSH and CDR2 LQKENI. The CDR3 length is 13 residues. Deletions cut 2 bases from V and 6 bases from J, with 10 bases between. The CDR3 spells CASSPIEGDGYTF. In DNA form, the CDR3 reads TGTGCCAGCTCACCAATCGAAGGGGATGGCTACACCTTC.

This clone was observed a few times. The chain recombines TRBV5-1 with TRBJ2-1; 11 nucleotides line up with TRBD2. Germline V CDR1 and CDR2: SGHRS, YFSETQ. J was trimmed by 4 bases and V by 4 bases; bases with no gene match: 7. The CDR3 sequence is 16 residues long. The CDR3: CASSPELAGAYNEQFF. DNA of the CDR3: TGCGCCAGCAGCCCCGAACTAGCGGGGGCTTACAATGAGCAGTTCTTC.

The table lists this clone with a few counts. V usage is TRBV7-2 and J usage is TRBJ2-5; 9 nucleotides line up with TRBD1. The ends lost 3 bases at V and 5 bases at J; junction bases unmatched: 10. The CDR3 is 16 residues long. CDR1 is SGHTA and CDR2 is FQGNSA in the germline V gene. CDR3 in DNA: TGTGCCAGCAGCTTCGCCGGGACAGGGCAGCGGGAGACCCAGTACTTC. This encodes CASSFAGTGQRETQYF.

The chain uses TRBV14 and TRBJ2-3; tentative D call: TRBD2 (5 bases). V was shortened by 3 bases and J by 6 bases, with 10 bases between the two germline ends. The V gene's germline CDR1 is SGHDN and CDR2 FVKESK. The CDR3 extends over 13 amino acids. The CDR3 DNA reads as TGTGCCAGCAGCCAGAGGACTTGGGATACGCAGTATTTT. Residues: CASSQRTWDTQYF.

This chain links TRBV14 with TRBJ1-5; D is possibly TRBD1 (6 bases). The germline gives CDR1 SGHDN, CDR2 FVKESK. V lost 2 bases and J 0 bases, leaving 17 bases between the germline ends. The CDR3 length is 18 residues. The CDR3 here is CASSQNRVGGISNQPQHF. CDR3 nucleotides: TGTGCCAGCAGCCAAAACAGGGTAGGGGGTATTAGCAATCAGCCCCAGCATTTT.

The gene calls are TRBV7-9 and TRBJ1-5; TRBD1 might be the D (6 bases). This CDR3 has 15 amino acids. V lost 7 bases to trimming and J lost 3 bases, with 16 bases between them. Germline CDR1 reads SEHNR; CDR2 reads FQNEAQ (reference sequence). The CDR3 spells CASTSLGQTNQPQHF. The CDR3, as DNA: TGTGCCAGCACCTCTCTAGGACAGACCAATCAGCCCCAGCATTTT.

V gene TRBV7-2 combines with J gene TRBJ1-2; D gene ambiguous. CDR1 is SGHTA and CDR2 is FQGNSA in the germline V gene. The CDR3 has 15 amino acids. Between the trimmed V and J ends, which lost 1 base and 4 bases, there was a span of 13 bases. CDR3 sequence reads: CASSLDLYGGYGYTF. The CDR3 DNA is TGTGCCAGCAGCTTAGACTTATATGGAGGCTATGGCTACACCTTC.

The genes are TRBV4-3 and TRBJ1-2; TRBD1 agrees at 10 bases. Looked up from germline, CDR1 is LGHNA and CDR2 is YSLEER. This CDR3 is built from 17 residues. Germline trimming cut 0 bases from V and 3 bases from J; bases unmatched to any gene: 7. CDR3 residues: CASSQDLEGQGYYGYTF. The DNA of the CDR3 is TGCGCCAGCAGCCAAGATCTAGAGGGACAGGGGTACTATGGCTACACCTTC.